This T cell receptor (beta chain) was observed in a study of long-term antiretroviral therapy in people with HIV. Remarks on this clone: Antigen specificity is unknown.

This CDR3 has 14 residues. From germline, CDR1 is MNHEY and CDR2 SMNVEV (reference sequence). J gave up 3 bases and V 6 bases, and 2 bases lay outside the gene matches. General study points: Dominating the repertoire at all time points were the clones that expanded before ART.

Version v3.0 of the immunoSEQ assay ran at survey level. Sequencing was performed with immunoSEQ multiplex PCR; in TCRdb, only in-frame clones are kept and a portion is missing. Of under 30,000 clones in the sample, around nine tenths were seen once. Material: unsorted PBMCs, obtained about 5 years before starting antiretroviral therapy. The clonotype comes from a man over 45 with HIV. The J gene is TRBJ1-6, the V gene TRBV27; 7 bases are a match to TRBD1. The CDR3 nucleotides are TGTGCCAGCAGGAGGGACAGCTATAATTCACCCCTCCACTTT. It translates to CASRRDSYNSPLHF.